The rows below give T cell receptor beta chains drawn from one sample of a study of blood T cell repertoires in COVID-19. Using immunoSEQ multiplex PCR, the repertoire was profiled, and TCRdb retains in-frame clones only, with some absent. The sample shows 180,000 or so clones, about 90% of them seen only once. The sequenced sample was PBMCs or T cells enriched from blood (not recorded which). These receptors originate from a human donor with acute COVID-19. The donor label of this sample is uncertain. Both conserved end residues are part of each CDR3. Fields, in order: clone size, V gene, D gene, J gene, CDR3 protein, CDR3 DNA. The D gene is left open where the match is weak. Rows may omit the clone size; those that give it use once, few, many or a size class.

size: .; V: TRBV2; D: .; J: TRBJ2-2; CDR3: CASRGFSTGELFF; DNA: TGTGCTAGTCGAGGTTTTAGTACCGGGGAGCTGTTTTTT
size: .; V: TRBV5-6; D: TRBD1; J: TRBJ1-3; CDR3: CASSLVQGALGNTIYF; DNA: TGTGCCAGCAGCCTTGTACAGGGGGCACTTGGAAACACCATATATTTT
size: .; V: TRBV4-1; D: .; J: TRBJ1-2; CDR3: CASSLHRDSVGCTF; DNA: TGCGCCAGCAGCCTCCACCGGGACTCGGTGGGGTGCACCTTC
size: once; V: TRBV3-1/TRBV3-2; D: .; J: TRBJ1-2; CDR3: CASSQAGRGDYGYTF; DNA: TGTGCCAGCAGCCAAGCGGGCCGGGGGGACTATGGCTACACCTTC
size: once; V: TRBV7-2; D: .; J: TRBJ1-6; CDR3: CASSLGGNSPLHF; DNA: TGTGCCAGCAGCTTAGGCGGTAATTCACCCCTCCACTTT
size: .; V: TRBV6-5; D: TRBD2; J: TRBJ2-3; CDR3: CASSSGFNTDTQYF; DNA: TGTGCCAGCTCTAGCGGATTCAACACAGATACGCAGTATTTT
size: .; V: TRBV9; D: .; J: TRBJ1-1; CDR3: CASRGGDIGTEAFF; DNA: TGTGCCAGCAGAGGGGGGGACATAGGGACTGAAGCTTTCTTT
size: .; V: TRBV11-2; D: .; J: TRBJ2-3; CDR3: CASSLVSGSTDTQYF; DNA: TGTGCCAGCAGCTTAGTATCCGGGAGCACAGATACGCAGTATTTT
size: .; V: TRBV14; D: .; J: TRBJ1-1; CDR3: CASRARGSTEAFF; DNA: TGTGCCAGCAGAGCCAGGGGTAGCACTGAAGCTTTCTTT
size: .; V: TRBV30; D: TRBD2; J: TRBJ2-3; CDR3: CAWRTSGGTDTQYF; DNA: TGTGCCTGGAGGACTAGCGGGGGGACAGATACGCAGTATTTT
size: .; V: TRBV5-4; D: .; J: TRBJ2-3; CDR3: CASSLDSSRDTQYF; DNA: TGTGCCAGCAGCTTGGACAGCTCAAGAGATACGCAGTATTTT
size: .; V: TRBV7-3; D: TRBD2; J: TRBJ2-1; CDR3: CASSSPGTSYLYEQFF; DNA: TGTGCCAGCAGCTCACCCGGGACTAGCTATTTATATGAGCAGTTCTTC
size: .; V: TRBV5-1; D: TRBD2; J: TRBJ2-7; CDR3: CASSYSSGGYEQYF; DNA: TGCGCCAGCAGCTACAGTAGCGGGGGATACGAGCAGTACTTC
size: .; V: TRBV19; D: .; J: TRBJ1-5; CDR3: CASSITSGSNQPQHF; DNA: TGTGCCAGTAGTATCACGTCAGGGAGCAATCAGCCCCAGCATTTT
size: once; V: TRBV9; D: .; J: TRBJ1-2; CDR3: CASSVGRSQDHDGYTF; DNA: TGTGCCAGCAGCGTAGGCCGGTCACAGGACCACGACGGCTACACCTTC
size: .; V: TRBV30; D: .; J: TRBJ2-2; CDR3: CAWTANTGELFF; DNA: TGTGCCTGGACGGCGAACACCGGGGAGCTGTTTTTT
size: .; V: TRBV6-6; D: TRBD1; J: TRBJ1-1; CDR3: CASSYMSWQGVEAFF; DNA: TGTGCCAGCAGTTACATGTCATGGCAGGGGGTTGAAGCTTTCTTT
size: .; V: TRBV4-3; D: TRBD1; J: TRBJ1-6; CDR3: CASSQVGQGGSPLHF; DNA: TGCGCCAGCAGCCAAGTAGGCCAGGGGGGTTCACCCCTCCACTTT
size: few; V: TRBV27; D: TRBD2; J: TRBJ2-1; CDR3: CASSPPRLAGYNEQFF; DNA: TGTGCCAGCAGTCCCCCCAGGCTAGCGGGGTACAATGAGCAGTTCTTC
size: .; V: TRBV5-1; D: .; J: TRBJ2-7; CDR3: CASSLYPGDRFSYEQYF; DNA: TGCGCCAGCAGCTTGTATCCGGGCGACAGATTCTCCTACGAGCAGTACTTC
size: few; V: TRBV5-5; D: .; J: TRBJ2-7; CDR3: CASSSWGGGEQYF; DNA: TGTGCCAGCAGCTCATGGGGTGGAGGAGAGCAGTACTTC
size: few; V: TRBV5-5; D: TRBD1; J: TRBJ1-5; CDR3: CASSPGTGGGYQPQHF; DNA: TGTGCCAGCAGCCCCGGGACAGGGGGCGGATATCAGCCCCAGCATTTT
size: .; V: TRBV7-9; D: .; J: TRBJ1-6; CDR3: CASSPSGGLGSPLHF; DNA: TGTGCCAGCAGCCCCTCGGGGGGATTGGGTTCACCCCTCCACTTT
size: .; V: TRBV12-5; D: TRBD2; J: TRBJ2-3; CDR3: CASGTSGLTDTQYF; DNA: TGTGCTAGTGGCACTAGCGGACTCACAGATACGCAGTATTTT
size: .; V: TRBV7-3; D: .; J: TRBJ2-3; CDR3: CASSPSVGTVADTQYF; DNA: TGTGCCAGCAGCCCATCCGTCGGGACTGTGGCAGATACGCAGTATTTT
size: .; V: TRBV4-3; D: .; J: TRBJ2-3; CDR3: CASSQDPAGTDTQYF; DNA: TGCGCCAGCAGCCAAGATCCGGCGGGCACAGATACGCAGTATTTT
size: .; V: TRBV4-1; D: TRBD2; J: TRBJ2-2; CDR3: CASSQDGGRPGELFF; DNA: TGCGCCAGCAGCCAGGACGGGGGGAGGCCCGGGGAGCTGTTTTTT
size: .; V: TRBV3-1/TRBV3-2; D: TRBD1; J: TRBJ2-2; CDR3: CASSPGQPNTGELFF; DNA: TGTGCCAGCAGCCCGGGACAGCCGAACACCGGGGAGCTGTTTTTT
size: .; V: TRBV20-1; D: .; J: TRBJ2-1; CDR3: CSARFFNEQFF; DNA: TGCAGTGCTAGATTCTTTAATGAGCAGTTCTTC
size: few; V: TRBV30; D: TRBD1; J: TRBJ1-2; CDR3: CAWSNRQGRYGYTF; DNA: TGTGCCTGGAGTAATCGACAGGGAAGGTATGGCTACACCTTC
size: .; V: TRBV4-3; D: TRBD2; J: TRBJ2-1; CDR3: CASSRRSWRGGEGEQFF; DNA: TGCGCCAGCAGCCGCAGATCGTGGCGGGGGGGCGAGGGTGAGCAGTTCTTC
size: .; V: TRBV4-3; D: TRBD1; J: TRBJ2-3; CDR3: CASSQDTGQGVWGTDTQYF; DNA: TGCGCCAGCAGCCAAGATACAGGACAGGGGGTTTGGGGCACAGATACGCAGTATTTT
size: .; V: TRBV3-1/TRBV3-2; D: .; J: TRBJ2-7; CDR3: CASSQGPGFGQYF; DNA: TGTGCCAGCAGCCAAGGTCCAGGCTTTGGGCAGTACTTC
size: .; V: TRBV29-1; D: .; J: TRBJ2-3; CDR3: CSVLTIPTDTQYF; DNA: TGCAGCGTCCTGACAATCCCCACAGATACGCAGTATTTT
size: .; V: TRBV27; D: .; J: TRBJ1-2; CDR3: CASSLGGLAYGYTF; DNA: TGTGCCAGCAGTTTGGGGGGTTTAGCCTATGGCTACACCTTC
size: .; V: TRBV6-6; D: TRBD2; J: TRBJ2-7; CDR3: CASSPGLASGNFYEQYF; DNA: TGTGCCAGCAGTCCCGGACTAGCGTCTGGAAACTTTTACGAGCAGTACTTC
size: .; V: TRBV4-2; D: .; J: TRBJ2-5; CDR3: CASSQGGQAQYF; DNA: TGTGCCAGCAGCCAAGGGGGCCAGGCCCAGTACTTC
size: .; V: TRBV6-5; D: TRBD2; J: TRBJ2-7; CDR3: CASRESGVSYEQYF; DNA: TGTGCCAGCAGAGAGAGCGGGGTGTCCTACGAGCAGTACTTC
size: .; V: TRBV7-9; D: TRBD1; J: TRBJ2-2; CDR3: CASSPQGAWELFF; DNA: TGTGCCAGCAGCCCACAGGGGGCCTGGGAGCTGTTTTTT
size: once; V: TRBV2; D: .; J: TRBJ1-5; CDR3: CASSSTDGGPQHF; DNA: TGTGCCAGCAGTTCTACGGACGGAGGACCCCAGCATTTT
size: .; V: TRBV27; D: .; J: TRBJ1-1; CDR3: CASSLSKMGGNTEAFF; DNA: TGTGCCAGCAGTTTGTCAAAGATGGGGGGAAACACTGAAGCTTTCTTT